This is a list of T cell receptor beta chains from one sample in a study of blood T cell repertoires in COVID-19. Only in-frame clones appear in the TCRdb table, and some are missing; sequencing was by immunoSEQ multiplex PCR. The table records about 160,000 clones, over 60% of them present only once. Sequences were obtained from peripheral blood. The receptors come from a man aged 55 to 70 with acute or convalescent COVID-19. CDR3s include the opening cysteine and the closing phenylalanine or tryptophan. Each record gives: J gene, clone size, D gene, CDR3 length, V gene, CDR3 protein, CDR3 DNA. The D gene is left open where the match is weak. Expanded clones are given a class, and other clones once, few, many or no size at all.

TRBJ1-6,few,.,13,TRBV6-5,CASRIGGNSPLHF,TGTGCCAGCAGAATAGGGGGAAACTCACCCCTCCACTTT
TRBJ2-3,.,TRBD1,14,TRBV7-9,CASGQGVSTDTQYF,TGTGCCAGTGGACAGGGGGTTAGCACAGATACGCAGTATTTT
TRBJ2-3,.,TRBD1,15,TRBV4-3,CASSRPGQPSDTQYF,TGCGCCAGCAGCCGGCCGGGACAGCCTTCAGATACGCAGTATTTT
TRBJ2-2,.,TRBD1,13,TRBV19,CASSKTGAGELFF,TGTGCCAGTAGTAAAACAGGGGCCGGGGAGCTGTTTTTT
TRBJ2-5,.,TRBD1,15,TRBV9,CASSGDRGQVETQYF,TGTGCCAGCAGCGGGGACAGGGGGCAGGTGGAGACCCAGTACTTC
TRBJ2-5,.,TRBD2,17,TRBV5-1,CASSLERRGASRETQYF,TGCGCCAGCAGCTTGGAGAGGCGGGGGGCTAGTAGAGAGACCCAGTACTTC
TRBJ2-5,.,TRBD1,15,TRBV3-1/TRBV3-2,CASSTGTGVRETQYF,TGTGCCAGCAGCACCGGGACAGGGGTGCGAGAGACCCAGTACTTC
TRBJ2-7,.,TRBD1,14,TRBV5-1,CASSPGQGPSEQYF,TGCGCCAGCAGCCCGGGACAGGGGCCTAGCGAGCAGTACTTC
TRBJ1-3,.,TRBD1,19,TRBV27,CASSSGTGGMLNTGNTIYF,TGTGCCAGCAGTTCCGGGACAGGGGGCATGCTAAATACTGGAAACACCATATATTTT
TRBJ2-5,.,TRBD1,14,TRBV5-1,CASGVSGQGETQYF,TGCGCCAGCGGTGTCTCGGGACAGGGGGAGACCCAGTACTTC
TRBJ2-7,.,.,15,TRBV6-5,CASRGWVSSDREQYF,TGTGCCAGCAGAGGGTGGGTCAGCTCAGACAGGGAGCAGTACTTC
TRBJ2-3,few,TRBD1,16,TRBV6-1,CASSEGDRVKTDTQYF,TGTGCCAGCAGTGAAGGGGACAGGGTTAAGACAGATACGCAGTATTTT
TRBJ2-7,.,.,13,TRBV30,CAWSPGVLREQYF,TGTGCCTGGAGTCCCGGGGTTCTGCGGGAGCAGTACTTC
TRBJ2-7,.,.,12,TRBV25-1,CASADIPYEQYF,TGTGCCAGCGCTGACATACCCTACGAGCAGTACTTC
TRBJ2-3,.,TRBD1,15,TRBV6-5,CASSYLTGGTDTQYF,TGTGCCAGCAGTTACCTGACAGGGGGCACAGATACGCAGTATTTT
TRBJ2-1,.,TRBD2,13,TRBV12-3/TRBV12-4,CASGTSGYNEQFF,TGTGCCAGCGGGACTAGCGGCTACAATGAGCAGTTCTTC
TRBJ1-2,.,.,18,TRBV6-1,CASSEAKGGAGVNYGYTF,TGTGCCAGCAGTGAAGCAAAAGGGGGGGCAGGGGTCAACTATGGCTACACCTTC
TRBJ2-6,once,TRBD2,18,TRBV7-3,CASSSPSGGAQGANVLTF,TGTGCCAGCAGCTCCCCTAGCGGGGGGGCACAAGGGGCCAACGTCCTGACTTTC
TRBJ2-1,.,TRBD1,15,TRBV7-9,CASSSERYRGNEQFF,TGTGCCAGCAGCTCAGAAAGATACAGGGGCAATGAGCAGTTCTTC
TRBJ1-6,.,TRBD1,13,TRBV27,CASRTGGGSPLHF,TGTGCCAGCAGAACAGGGGGTGGGTCACCCCTCCACTTT
TRBJ1-6,.,TRBD1,16,TRBV19,CASSIGQEIYNSPLHF,TGTGCCAGTAGTATCGGACAGGAGATTTATAATTCACCCCTCCACTTT
TRBJ2-7,.,.,16,TRBV9,CASSVADDGVSYEQYF,TGTGCCAGCAGCGTAGCCGATGACGGGGTCTCCTACGAGCAGTACTTC
TRBJ1-2,.,.,12,TRBV2,CASTVTNYGYTF,TGTGCCAGCACGGTGACTAACTATGGCTACACCTTC
TRBJ2-7,.,.,14,TRBV5-4,CASSLGGESHEQYF,TGTGCCAGCAGCTTGGGGGGCGAGTCCCACGAGCAGTACTTC
TRBJ1-2,.,.,14,TRBV27,CASSLQGPNYGYTF,TGTGCCAGCAGTTTACAGGGCCCTAACTATGGCTACACCTTC
TRBJ1-3,once,.,17,TRBV28,CASNLYPQGKGGNTIYF,TGTGCCAGCAACCTTTATCCTCAGGGGAAGGGTGGAAACACCATATATTTT
TRBJ2-7,.,.,14,TRBV5-6,CASSLMTGRVEQYF,TGTGCCAGCAGCTTGATGACAGGACGGGTCGAGCAGTACTTC
TRBJ2-1,.,.,14,TRBV4-3,CASSQEASYNEQFF,TGCGCCAGCAGCCAAGAGGCTTCGTACAATGAGCAGTTCTTC
TRBJ1-3,.,.,16,TRBV5-6,CASSLGNGGIGNTIYF,TGTGCCAGCAGCCTGGGCAACGGGGGAATTGGAAACACCATATATTTT
TRBJ2-7,.,.,14,TRBV9,CASSVRAGIYEQYF,TGTGCCAGCAGCGTAAGGGCGGGGATCTACGAGCAGTACTTC
TRBJ2-1,.,TRBD2,13,TRBV30,CAWSVLAGYEQFF,TGTGCCTGGAGTGTACTAGCGGGGTATGAGCAGTTCTTC
TRBJ2-1,.,.,17,TRBV18,CASSPEWGESSYNEQFF,TGTGCCAGCTCACCTGAGTGGGGGGAAAGCTCCTACAATGAGCAGTTCTTC
TRBJ2-7,.,TRBD2,15,TRBV10-3,CAISESRGGFYEQYF,TGTGCCATCAGTGAGTCACGGGGGGGATTCTACGAGCAGTACTTC
TRBJ2-7,.,TRBD1,14,TRBV7-7,CASSHNDRGGEQYF,TGTGCTAGCAGCCACAACGACAGGGGTGGTGAGCAGTACTTC
TRBJ1-4,.,.,17,TRBV3-1/TRBV3-2,CASKVAGTIPTNEKLFF,TGTGCCAGCAAGGTGGCAGGGACAATACCAACTAATGAAAAACTGTTTTTT
TRBJ1-3,.,TRBD1,14,TRBV5-1,CASSPGTGTNTIYF,TGCGCCAGCAGCCCCGGGACAGGGACAAACACCATATATTTT
TRBJ2-2,.,.,16,TRBV27,CASSLSQGSITGELFF,TGTGCCAGCAGTCTTAGTCAGGGGTCCATTACCGGGGAGCTGTTTTTT
TRBJ1-1,.,.,14,TRBV7-2,CASSSNRKNTEAFF,TGTGCCAGCAGCTCAAACAGGAAGAACACTGAAGCTTTCTTT
TRBJ1-1,.,.,11,TRBV29-1,CSVAGSTEAFF,TGCAGCGTTGCAGGGTCCACTGAAGCTTTCTTT
TRBJ1-6,.,TRBD1,14,TRBV2,CASGQGTYNSPLHF,TGTGCCTCTGGACAGGGGACCTATAATTCACCCCTCCACTTT
TRBJ2-3,few,.,14,TRBV11-2,CASIYDRSTDTQYF,TGTGCCAGCATATACGACAGGAGCACAGATACGCAGTATTTT
TRBJ2-5,.,.,13,TRBV7-3,CASSPQSGETQYF,TGTGCCAGCAGCCCCCAAAGCGGAGAGACCCAGTACTTC
TRBJ2-1,once,.,18,TRBV9,CASSPQLRTPSSYNEQFF,TGTGCCAGCAGCCCTCAACTTCGGACACCGAGCTCCTACAATGAGCAGTTCTTC
TRBJ2-5,once,.,17,TRBV29-1,CSASGTPKGVIQETQYF,TGCAGCGCCTCCGGGACACCAAAGGGGGTGATCCAAGAGACCCAGTACTTC
TRBJ1-2,.,.,13,TRBV2,CASSLRGEGGYTF,TGTGCCAGCAGCCTGCGGGGAGAGGGAGGCTACACCTTC
TRBJ2-7,.,.,15,TRBV11-2,CASSRERAVSYEQYF,TGTGCCAGCAGCAGAGAGAGGGCAGTCTCCTACGAGCAGTACTTC
TRBJ2-4,.,TRBD2,16,TRBV3-1/TRBV3-2,CASSQDRQRGTNIQYF,TGTGCCAGCAGCCAAGATCGGCAGCGGGGAACAAACATTCAGTACTTC
TRBJ1-4,few,TRBD1,15,TRBV27,CASSVPGQGREKLFF,TGTGCCAGCAGTGTTCCGGGACAGGGTCGGGAAAAACTGTTTTTT
TRBJ1-1,.,.,13,TRBV6-1,CASSEVRNTEAFF,TGTGCCAGCAGTGAAGTCAGGAACACTGAAGCTTTCTTT
TRBJ2-3,.,TRBD2,16,TRBV7-2,CASSLAGRGEIDTQYF,TGTGCCAGCAGCTTAGCGGGGCGGGGGGAAATCGATACGCAGTATTTT
TRBJ1-5,.,.,15,TRBV6-1,CASSEVTGSNQPQHF,TGTGCCAGCAGTGAAGTCACAGGAAGCAATCAGCCCCAGCATTTT
TRBJ2-7,.,TRBD1,15,TRBV18,CASSPKTGEVYEQYF,TGTGCCAGCTCACCTAAGACAGGGGAAGTGTACGAGCAGTACTTC